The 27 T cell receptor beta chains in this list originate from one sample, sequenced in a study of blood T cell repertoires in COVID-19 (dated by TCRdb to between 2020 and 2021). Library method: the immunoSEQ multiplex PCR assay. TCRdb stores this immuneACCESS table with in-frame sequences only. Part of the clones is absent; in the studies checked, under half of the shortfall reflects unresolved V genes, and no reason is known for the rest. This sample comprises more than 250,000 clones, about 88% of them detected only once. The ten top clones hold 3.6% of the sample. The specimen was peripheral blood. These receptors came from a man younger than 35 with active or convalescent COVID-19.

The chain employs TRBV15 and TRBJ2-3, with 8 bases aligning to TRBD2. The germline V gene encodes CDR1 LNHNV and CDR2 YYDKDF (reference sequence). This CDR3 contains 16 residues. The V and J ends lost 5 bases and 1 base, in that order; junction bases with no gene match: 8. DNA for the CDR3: TGTGCCACCAGCGCTAGCGGGCCACGGGGCACAGATACGCAGTATTTT. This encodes CATSASGPRGTDTQYF.

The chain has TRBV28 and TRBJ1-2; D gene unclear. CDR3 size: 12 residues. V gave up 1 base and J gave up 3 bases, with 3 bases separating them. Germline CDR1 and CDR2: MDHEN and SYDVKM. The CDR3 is CASSLSDYGYTF. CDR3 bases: TGTGCCAGCAGTTTATCCGACTATGGCTACACCTTC.

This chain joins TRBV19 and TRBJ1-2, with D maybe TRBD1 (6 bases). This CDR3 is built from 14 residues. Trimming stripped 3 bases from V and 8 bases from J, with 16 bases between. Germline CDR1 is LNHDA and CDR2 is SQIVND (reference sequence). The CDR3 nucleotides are TGTGCCAGTAGTATTGCGGGGGCGGCTGGAGGCTACACCTTC. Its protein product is CASSIAGAAGGYTF.

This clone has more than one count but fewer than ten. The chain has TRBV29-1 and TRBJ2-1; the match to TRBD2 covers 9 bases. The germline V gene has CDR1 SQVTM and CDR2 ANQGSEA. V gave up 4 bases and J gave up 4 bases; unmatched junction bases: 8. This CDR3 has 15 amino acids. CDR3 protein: CSVVGSGGRYNEQFF. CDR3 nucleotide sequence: TGCAGCGTTGTCGGAAGCGGGGGGCGATACAATGAGCAGTTCTTC.

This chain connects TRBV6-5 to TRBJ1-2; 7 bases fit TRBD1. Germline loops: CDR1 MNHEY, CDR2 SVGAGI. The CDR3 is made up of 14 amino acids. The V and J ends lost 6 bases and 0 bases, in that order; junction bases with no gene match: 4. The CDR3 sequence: CASRQGQANYGYTF. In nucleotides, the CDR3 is TGTGCCAGCAGACAAGGACAGGCTAACTATGGCTACACCTTC.

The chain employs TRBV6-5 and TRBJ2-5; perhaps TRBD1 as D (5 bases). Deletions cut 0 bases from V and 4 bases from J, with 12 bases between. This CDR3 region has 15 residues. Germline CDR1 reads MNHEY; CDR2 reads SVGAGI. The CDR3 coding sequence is TGTGCCAGCAGTTACTCCCCTTCAGGGTTAGAGACCCAGTACTTC. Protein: CASSYSPSGLETQYF.

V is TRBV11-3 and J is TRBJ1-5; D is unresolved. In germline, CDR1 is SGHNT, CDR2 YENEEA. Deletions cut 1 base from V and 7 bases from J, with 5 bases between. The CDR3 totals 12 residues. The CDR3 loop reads CASSLAGQPQHF. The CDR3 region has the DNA TGTGCCAGCAGCTTAGCAGGCCAGCCCCAGCATTTT.

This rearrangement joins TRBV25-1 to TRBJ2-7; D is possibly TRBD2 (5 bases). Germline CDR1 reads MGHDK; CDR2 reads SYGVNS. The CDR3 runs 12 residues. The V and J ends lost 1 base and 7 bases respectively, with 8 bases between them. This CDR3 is CASSEFPGEQYF. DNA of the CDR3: TGTGCCAGCAGTGAATTCCCGGGGGAGCAGTACTTC.

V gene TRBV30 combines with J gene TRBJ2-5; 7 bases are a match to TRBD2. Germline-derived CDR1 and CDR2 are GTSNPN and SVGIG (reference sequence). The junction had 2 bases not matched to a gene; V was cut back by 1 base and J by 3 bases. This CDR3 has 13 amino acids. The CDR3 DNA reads TGTGCCTGGAGTGATGGGGGGGAAGAGACCCAGTACTTC. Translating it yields CAWSDGGEETQYF.

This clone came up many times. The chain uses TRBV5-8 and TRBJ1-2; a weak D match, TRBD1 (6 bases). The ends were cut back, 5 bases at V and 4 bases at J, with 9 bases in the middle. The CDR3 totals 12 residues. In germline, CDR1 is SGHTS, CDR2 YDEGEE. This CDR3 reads CASRRTVYGYTF. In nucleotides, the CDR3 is TGTGCCAGCAGAAGGACAGTCTATGGCTACACCTTC.

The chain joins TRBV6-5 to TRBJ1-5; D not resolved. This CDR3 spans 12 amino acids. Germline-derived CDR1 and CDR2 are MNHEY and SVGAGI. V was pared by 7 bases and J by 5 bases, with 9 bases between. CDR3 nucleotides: TGTGCCAGCACCGTTCAGGATCAGCCCCAGCATTTT. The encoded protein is CASTVQDQPQHF.

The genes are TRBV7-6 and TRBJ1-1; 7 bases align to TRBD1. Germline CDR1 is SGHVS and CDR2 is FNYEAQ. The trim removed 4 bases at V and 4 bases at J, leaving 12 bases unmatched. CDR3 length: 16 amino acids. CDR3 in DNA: TGTGCCAGCAGCTATACTCCACTCAGGGGGTTCACTGAAGCTTTCTTT. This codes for CASSYTPLRGFTEAFF.

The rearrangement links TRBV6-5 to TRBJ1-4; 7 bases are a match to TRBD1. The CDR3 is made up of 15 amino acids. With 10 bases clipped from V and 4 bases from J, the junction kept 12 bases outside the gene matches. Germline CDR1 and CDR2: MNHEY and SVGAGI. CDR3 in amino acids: CATRVGTANNEKLFF. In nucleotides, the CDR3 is TGTGCCACCCGAGTAGGGACAGCTAATAATGAAAAACTGTTTTTT.

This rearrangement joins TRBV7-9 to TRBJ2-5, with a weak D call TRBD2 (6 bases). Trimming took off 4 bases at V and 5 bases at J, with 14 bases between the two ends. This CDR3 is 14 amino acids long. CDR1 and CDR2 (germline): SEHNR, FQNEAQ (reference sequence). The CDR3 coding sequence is TGTGCCAGCAGCTCGGGACTCCTCAGGGAGACCCAGTACTTC. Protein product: CASSSGLLRETQYF.

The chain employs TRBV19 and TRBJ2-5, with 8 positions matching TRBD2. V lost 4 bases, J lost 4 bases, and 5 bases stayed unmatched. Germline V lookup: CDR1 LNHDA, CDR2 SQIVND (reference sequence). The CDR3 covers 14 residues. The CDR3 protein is CASSTSGSLETQYF. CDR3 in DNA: TGTGCCAGTAGTACCAGCGGGAGCTTAGAGACCCAGTACTTC.

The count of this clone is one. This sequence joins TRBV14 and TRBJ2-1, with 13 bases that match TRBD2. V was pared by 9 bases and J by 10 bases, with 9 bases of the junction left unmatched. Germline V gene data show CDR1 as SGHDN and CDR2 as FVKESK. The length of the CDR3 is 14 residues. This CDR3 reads CASRTSGGAGEQFF. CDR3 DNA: TGTGCCAGTAGAACTAGCGGGGGGGCTGGAGAGCAGTTCTTC.

CDR3 region: CASSPGQGREQYF. For the CDR3, the DNA is TGTGCCAGCAGCCCCGGACAGGGGAGGGAGCAGTACTTC. J is TRBJ2-7 and V is TRBV7-3, with 9 bases lining up with TRBD1. V trimming: 5 bases; J trimming: 7 bases; junction bases outside the gene matches: 6. This CDR3 region has 13 residues. Germline V CDR1 and CDR2: SGHTA, FQGTGA.

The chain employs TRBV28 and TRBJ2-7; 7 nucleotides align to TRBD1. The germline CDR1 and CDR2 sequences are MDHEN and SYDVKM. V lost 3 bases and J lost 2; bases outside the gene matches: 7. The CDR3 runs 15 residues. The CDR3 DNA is TGTGCCAGCAGTTTCGGAAGGACAGGAACCTACGAGCAGTACTTC. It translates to CASSFGRTGTYEQYF.

The CDR3 DNA is TGTGCCAGTAGTATGGAGGGAAACGGACAGCCCCAGCATTTT. Translation: CASSMEGNGQPQHF. The rearrangement uses TRBV19 and TRBJ1-5; no clear D gene. V shed 3 bases and J shed 7 bases, with 13 bases lying between them. CDR3 length: 14 amino acids. Germline CDR1 and CDR2: LNHDA and SQIVND (reference sequence).

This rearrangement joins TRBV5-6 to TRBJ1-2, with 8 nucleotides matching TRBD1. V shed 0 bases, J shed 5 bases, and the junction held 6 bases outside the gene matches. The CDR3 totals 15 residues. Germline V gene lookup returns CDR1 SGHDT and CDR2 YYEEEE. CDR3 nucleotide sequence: TGTGCCAGCAGCTTGGACAGGGGGGTCGGGTATGGCTACACCTTC. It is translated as CASSLDRGVGYGYTF.

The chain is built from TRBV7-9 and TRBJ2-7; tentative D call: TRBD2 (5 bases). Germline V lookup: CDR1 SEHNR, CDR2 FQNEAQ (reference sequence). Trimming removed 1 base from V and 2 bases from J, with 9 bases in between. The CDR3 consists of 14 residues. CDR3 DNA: TGTGCCAGCAGCTTAGAGGAGGTGACCTACGAGCAGTACTTC. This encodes CASSLEEVTYEQYF.

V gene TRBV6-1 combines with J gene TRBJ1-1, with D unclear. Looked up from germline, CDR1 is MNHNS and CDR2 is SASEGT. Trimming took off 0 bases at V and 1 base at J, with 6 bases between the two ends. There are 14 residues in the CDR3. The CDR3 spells CASSEAGRNTEAFF. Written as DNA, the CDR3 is TGTGCCAGCAGTGAAGCAGGGAGGAACACTGAAGCTTTCTTT.

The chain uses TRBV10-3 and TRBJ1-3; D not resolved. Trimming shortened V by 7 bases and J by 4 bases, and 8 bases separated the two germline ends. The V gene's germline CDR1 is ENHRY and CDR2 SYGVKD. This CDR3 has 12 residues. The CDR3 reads CAIMAAGNTIYF. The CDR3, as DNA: TGTGCCATCATGGCGGCCGGAAACACCATATATTTT.

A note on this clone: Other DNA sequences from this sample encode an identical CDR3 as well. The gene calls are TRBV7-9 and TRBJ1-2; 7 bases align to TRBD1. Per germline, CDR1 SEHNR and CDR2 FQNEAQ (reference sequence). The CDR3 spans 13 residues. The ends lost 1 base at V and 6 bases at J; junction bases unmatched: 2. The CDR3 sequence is CASSLGQGDGYTF. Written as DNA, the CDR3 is TGTGCCAGCAGCTTAGGACAGGGCGATGGCTACACCTTC.

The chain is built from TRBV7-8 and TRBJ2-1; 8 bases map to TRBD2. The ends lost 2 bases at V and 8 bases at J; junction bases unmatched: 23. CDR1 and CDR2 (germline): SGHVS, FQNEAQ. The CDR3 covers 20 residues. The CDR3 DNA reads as TGTGCCAGCAGCTTAAAACCTCTGATGGGGGGAAGAGCGGGAGTTGATGAGCAGTTCTTC. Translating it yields CASSLKPLMGGRAGVDEQFF.

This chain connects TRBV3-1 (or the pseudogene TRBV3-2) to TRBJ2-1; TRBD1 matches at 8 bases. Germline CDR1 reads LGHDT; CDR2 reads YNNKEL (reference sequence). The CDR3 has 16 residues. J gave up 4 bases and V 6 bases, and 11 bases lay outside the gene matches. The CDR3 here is CASRSSQGAVYNEQFF. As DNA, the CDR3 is TGTGCCAGCAGGAGCTCGCAGGGGGCGGTTTACAATGAGCAGTTCTTC.

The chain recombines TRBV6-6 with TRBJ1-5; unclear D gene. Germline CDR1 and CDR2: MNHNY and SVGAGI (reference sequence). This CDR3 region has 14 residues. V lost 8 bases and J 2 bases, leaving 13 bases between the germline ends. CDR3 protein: CASRRVAGNQPQHF. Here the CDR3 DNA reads TGTGCCAGCCGCAGAGTTGCGGGCAATCAGCCCCAGCATTTT.